A single sample is the source of the 16 T cell receptor beta chains below, sequenced in a study of T cell responses to AZD1222 COVID-19 vaccine. Clones were read by immunoSEQ multiplex PCR, and TCRdb kept only the in-frame ones, dropping some. The sample lists 90,000 to 100,000 clones; 87% were seen once. The source was peripheral blood, collected on day 0 of AZD1222 vaccination. The receptor set was obtained from an adult in good health.

V and J are TRBV7-2 and TRBJ2-1; 9 bases map to TRBD1. Germline CDR1 and CDR2: SGHTA and FQGNSA. The CDR3 has 14 amino acids. Trimming cost V 6 bases and J 9 bases; bases outside gene matches: 9. CDR3 sequence (DNA): TGTGCCAGCAGAGAGAACAGGGGGCGCCTTGAGCAGTTCTTC. Its translation: CASRENRGRLEQFF.

This chain links TRBV3-1 (or the pseudogene TRBV3-2) with TRBJ2-7, with TRBD2 matching over 8 bases. Losses at the gene ends were 5 bases for V and 6 bases for J; bases not matched to a gene: 6. Germline CDR1 reads LGHDT; CDR2 reads YNNKEL (reference sequence). The CDR3 is 13 amino acids. In DNA, the CDR3 is TGTGCCAGCAGCGCCCGTCTAGCGGGCGAGCAGTACGTC. It yields the protein CASSARLAGEQYV.

The chain links TRBV5-4 to TRBJ1-1; unclear D gene. Germline CDR1 and CDR2: SGHNT and YYREEE (reference sequence). V lost 4 bases and J 5 bases, leaving 18 bases between the germline ends. The CDR3 length is 15 residues. CDR3 protein: CASSPSELPGTEAFF. The CDR3 coding sequence is TGTGCCAGCAGCCCATCCGAGCTCCCGGGAACTGAAGCTTTCTTT. Drawing the rest from reference TRBV5-4 and TRBJ1-1, the complete variable domain is ETGVTQSPTHLIKTRGQQVTLRCSSQSGHNTVSWYQQALGQGPQFIFQYYREEENGRGNFPPRFSGLQFPNYSSELNVNALELDDSALYLCASSPSELPGTEAFFGQGTRLTVV.

The V call is TRBV19, the J call TRBJ2-3; tentative D call: TRBD1 (5 bases). The length of the CDR3 is 14 residues. Germline V gene lookup returns CDR1 LNHDA and CDR2 SQIVND (reference sequence). Trimming cost V 2 bases and J 2 bases, with 8 bases left between them. CDR3 nucleotide sequence: TGTGCCAGTAGTATAACAGGTTTCACAGATACGCAGTATTTT. This translates into CASSITGFTDTQYF. The full variable domain, rest sourced from reference TRBV19 and TRBJ2-3, is DGGITQSPKYLFRKEGQNVTLSCEQNLNHDAMYWYRQDPGQGLRLIYYSQIVNDFQKGDIAEGYSVSREKKESFPLTVTSAQKNPTAFYLCASSITGFTDTQYFGPGTRLTVL.

The chain recombines TRBV7-2 with TRBJ1-2; 7 positions agree with TRBD1. Per germline, CDR1 SGHTA and CDR2 FQGNSA. The CDR3 consists of 13 residues. V lost 4 bases to trimming and J lost 6 bases; unmatched junction nucleotides: 5. As DNA, the CDR3 is TGTGCCAGCAGCTATTTTACAGGGGATGGCTACACCTTC. Translation gives CASSYFTGDGYTF.

The chain couples TRBV15 to TRBJ2-3; D possibly corresponds to TRBD1 (5 bases). Germline V lookup: CDR1 LNHNV, CDR2 YYDKDF (reference sequence). V lost 0 bases to trimming and J lost 2 bases, with 12 bases between them. The CDR3 covers 16 residues. The CDR3 is CATSREVRGSTDTQYF. The CDR3 DNA follows: TGTGCCACCAGCAGAGAAGTAAGGGGATCCACAGATACGCAGTATTTT.

The chain carries TRBV23-1 and TRBJ2-5; possible D gene TRBD2, 5 bases. TRBV23-1 is an open reading frame, and its role is uncertain. Trimming pared 5 bases from V and 3 bases from J, leaving 37 bases between. This CDR3 has 22 residues. CDR3 region: CASSYRSSTIKERSFGEETQYF. CDR3 in DNA: TGCGCCAGCAGTTATCGGTCTAGCACCATAAAAGAACGGTCATTTGGGGAAGAGACCCAGTACTTC.

This clone appeared a few times. The chain recombines TRBV10-3 with TRBJ1-1; D is ambiguous. Trimming took off 4 bases at V and 8 bases at J, with 11 bases between the two ends. Germline V gives CDR1 ENHRY, CDR2 SYGVKD. CDR3 length equals 12 residues. The DNA for the CDR3 is TGTGCCATCAGTGGTTCCGGTTGGGAAGCTTTCTTT. It encodes CAISGSGWEAFF.

The rearrangement uses TRBV19 and TRBJ2-1; D may be TRBD1 (6 bases). CDR1 is LNHDA, CDR2 SQIVND, per germline (reference sequence). This CDR3 spans 16 amino acids. The germline V and J ends were trimmed by 0 bases and 7 bases, with 16 bases remaining between them. As DNA, the CDR3 is TGTGCCAGTAGTATAGAGGGGGCCAGGGGAACGAATGAGCAGTTCTTC. Its protein product is CASSIEGARGTNEQFF.

The chain employs TRBV12-3 or TRBV12-4 and TRBJ1-1; D call uncertain. The CDR3 loop spans 12 amino acids. V shed 2 bases and J shed 11 bases, with 12 bases lying between them. The CDR3, as DNA: TGTGCCAGCAGTTTATCGGGGATTCGGGCTTTCTTT. This gives the protein CASSLSGIRAFF.

CDR3 protein: CASSWRASSYNEQYV. DNA for the CDR3: TGTGCCAGCAGCTGGAGGGCTAGCTCGTATAACGAGCAGTACGTC. V usage is TRBV5-6 and J usage is TRBJ2-7; a possible D gene is TRBD2 (6 bases). CDR1 and CDR2 from the germline V gene are SGHDT and YYEEEE. This CDR3 spans 15 amino acids. The V end was cut by 3 bases, the J end by 5 bases, with 18 bases between.

This chain connects TRBV19 to TRBJ2-7; perhaps TRBD2 as D (6 bases). The length of the CDR3 is 11 residues. V lost 5 bases and J lost 6, with 8 bases in between. In germline, CDR1 is LNHDA, CDR2 SQIVND (reference sequence). Written as DNA, the CDR3 is TGTGCCAGTAGTTCGGGGGTCGAGCAGTACGTC. Amino acids: CASSSGVEQYV.

This chain joins TRBV11-3 and TRBJ2-2, with TRBD1 matching 7 bases. Germline V gives CDR1 SGHNT, CDR2 YENEEA. V lost 5 bases to trimming and J lost 0 bases; unmatched junction nucleotides: 3. CDR3 size: 15 residues. The CDR3 protein is CASSRTGANTGELFF. CDR3 DNA sequence: TGTGCCAGCAGCCGGACAGGTGCGAACACCGGGGAGCTGTTTTTT.

The CDR3 DNA sequence: TGTGCCAGCAGTTTATGGAGGACCGGGGAGCTGTTTTTT. This encodes CASSLWRTGELFF. This chain links TRBV28 with TRBJ2-2; D remains ambiguous. V dropped 0 bases and J dropped 5 bases, with 4 bases sitting between them. CDR3 size: 13 residues. Per the germline V gene, CDR1 is MDHEN and CDR2 is SYDVKM.

The gene calls are TRBV5-4 and TRBJ1-1; TRBD1 might be the D (5 bases). V gave up 4 bases and J gave up 0 bases, with 13 bases separating them. The V gene's germline CDR1 is SGHNT and CDR2 YYREEE (reference sequence). CDR3 length: 15 amino acids. CDR3 in amino acids: CASSGRDGMNTEAFF. As DNA, the CDR3 is TGTGCCAGCAGCGGGAGGGACGGAATGAACACTGAAGCTTTCTTT.

The chain uses TRBV27 and TRBJ1-6, with 9 nucleotides matching TRBD1. Germline V gives CDR1 MNHEY, CDR2 SMNVEV (reference sequence). With 3 bases clipped from V and 4 bases from J, the junction kept 7 bases outside the gene matches. This CDR3 is built from 17 residues. The CDR3 is CASSFLTGGSYNSPLHF. CDR3 coding DNA: TGTGCCAGCAGTTTTCTTACAGGGGGCTCTTATAATTCACCCCTCCACTTT.